What follows is one TCR beta chain and its context. V shed 1 base and J shed 1 base, with 13 bases lying between them. CDR1 is LGHDT and CDR2 is YNNKEL in the germline V gene (reference sequence). The CDR3 runs to 16 residues. Reverse transcription of about 0.45 to 1 ug RNA was carried out with random hexamers. Amplification of TCR beta CDR3 by immunoSEQ multiplex PCR spanned 54 Vbeta and 13 Jbeta. TCRdb processed the immunoSEQ multiplex PCR reads anew with MiXCR; each CDR3 protein has one entry. The profile shows 150,000 to 200,000 distinct CDR3 sequences, around 94% of them singletons. These data belong to a study of CD8 T cells in Susac syndrome.

The chain joins TRBV3-1 to TRBJ2-5, with D perhaps given as TRBD1 or TRBD2 (5 bases each). The material sequenced was CD4+ T cells from PBMCs. This TCR was recovered from a human donor with multiple sclerosis. The CDR3 sequence: CASSQGPTAAQETQYF. CDR3 DNA: TGTGCCAGCAGCCAAGGCCCGACAGCGGCCCAAGAGACCCAGTACTTC.